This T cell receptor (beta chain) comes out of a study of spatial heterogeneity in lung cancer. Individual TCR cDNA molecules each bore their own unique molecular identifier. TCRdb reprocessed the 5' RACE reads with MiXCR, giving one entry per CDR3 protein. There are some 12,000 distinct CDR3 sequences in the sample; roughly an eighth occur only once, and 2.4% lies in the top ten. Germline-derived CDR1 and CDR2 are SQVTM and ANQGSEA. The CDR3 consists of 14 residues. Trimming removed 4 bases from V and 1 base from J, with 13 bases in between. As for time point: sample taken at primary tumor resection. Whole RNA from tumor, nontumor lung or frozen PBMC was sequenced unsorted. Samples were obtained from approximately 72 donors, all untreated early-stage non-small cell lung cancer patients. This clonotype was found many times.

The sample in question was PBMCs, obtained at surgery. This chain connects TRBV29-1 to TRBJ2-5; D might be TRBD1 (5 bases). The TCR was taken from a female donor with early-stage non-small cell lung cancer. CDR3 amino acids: CSVVLRQSQETQYF. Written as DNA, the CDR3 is TGCAGCGTTGTCCTTCGACAGAGCCAAGAGACCCAGTACTTC.